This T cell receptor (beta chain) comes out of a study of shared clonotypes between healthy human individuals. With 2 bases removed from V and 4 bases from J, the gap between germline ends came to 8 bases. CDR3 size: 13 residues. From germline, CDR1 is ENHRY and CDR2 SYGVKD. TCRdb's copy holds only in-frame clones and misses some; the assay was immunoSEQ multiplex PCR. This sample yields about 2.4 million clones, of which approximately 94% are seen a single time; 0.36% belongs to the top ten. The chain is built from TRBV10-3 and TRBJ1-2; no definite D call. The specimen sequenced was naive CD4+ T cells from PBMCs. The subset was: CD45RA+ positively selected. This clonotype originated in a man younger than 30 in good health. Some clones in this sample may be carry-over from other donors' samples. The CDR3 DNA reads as TGTGCCATCAGTGAGGTGGGAACCTATGGCTACACCTTC. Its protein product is CAISEVGTYGYTF.